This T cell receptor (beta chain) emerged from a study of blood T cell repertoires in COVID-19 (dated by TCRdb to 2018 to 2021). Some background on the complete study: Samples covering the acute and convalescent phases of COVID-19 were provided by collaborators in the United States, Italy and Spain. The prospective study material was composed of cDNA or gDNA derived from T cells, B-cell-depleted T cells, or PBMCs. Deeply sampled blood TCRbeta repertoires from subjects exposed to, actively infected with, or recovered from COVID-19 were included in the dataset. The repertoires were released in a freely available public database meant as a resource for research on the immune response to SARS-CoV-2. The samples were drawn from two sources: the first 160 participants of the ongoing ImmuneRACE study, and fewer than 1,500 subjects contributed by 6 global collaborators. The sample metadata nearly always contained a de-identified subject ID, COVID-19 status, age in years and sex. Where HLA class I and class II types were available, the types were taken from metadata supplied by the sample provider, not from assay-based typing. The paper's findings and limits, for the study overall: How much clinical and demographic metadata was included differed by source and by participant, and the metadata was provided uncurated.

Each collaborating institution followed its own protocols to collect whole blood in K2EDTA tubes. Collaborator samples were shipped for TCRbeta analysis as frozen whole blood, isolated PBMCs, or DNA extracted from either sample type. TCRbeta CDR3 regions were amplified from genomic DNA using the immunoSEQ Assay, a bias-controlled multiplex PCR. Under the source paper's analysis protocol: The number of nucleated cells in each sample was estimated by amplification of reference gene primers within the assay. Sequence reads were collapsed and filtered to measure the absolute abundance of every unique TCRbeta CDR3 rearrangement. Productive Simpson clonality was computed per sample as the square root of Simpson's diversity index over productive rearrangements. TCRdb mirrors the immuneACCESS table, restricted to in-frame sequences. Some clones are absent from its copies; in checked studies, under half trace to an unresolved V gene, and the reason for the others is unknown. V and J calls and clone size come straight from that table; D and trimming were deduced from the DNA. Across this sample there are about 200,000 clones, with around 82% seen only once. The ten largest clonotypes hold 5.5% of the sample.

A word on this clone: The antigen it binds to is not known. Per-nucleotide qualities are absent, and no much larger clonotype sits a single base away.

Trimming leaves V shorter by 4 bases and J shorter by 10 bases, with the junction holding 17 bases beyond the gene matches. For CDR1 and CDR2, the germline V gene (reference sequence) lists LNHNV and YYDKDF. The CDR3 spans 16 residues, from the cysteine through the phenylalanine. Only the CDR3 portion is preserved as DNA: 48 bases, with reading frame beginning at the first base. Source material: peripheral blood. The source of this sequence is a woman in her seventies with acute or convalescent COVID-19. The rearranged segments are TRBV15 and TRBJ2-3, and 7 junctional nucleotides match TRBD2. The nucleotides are TGTGCCACCAGCACTAGGTCTAGCGGTCCGGGGTCGTCGCAGTATTTT. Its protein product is CATSTRSSGPGSSQYF.